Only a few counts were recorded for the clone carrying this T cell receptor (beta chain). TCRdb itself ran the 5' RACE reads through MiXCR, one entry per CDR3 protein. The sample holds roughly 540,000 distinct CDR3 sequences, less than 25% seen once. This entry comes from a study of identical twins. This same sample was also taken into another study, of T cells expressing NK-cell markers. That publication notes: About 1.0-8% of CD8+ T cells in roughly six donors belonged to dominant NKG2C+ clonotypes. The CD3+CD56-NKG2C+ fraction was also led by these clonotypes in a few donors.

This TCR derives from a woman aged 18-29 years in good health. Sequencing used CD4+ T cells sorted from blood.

The CDR3 loop is CASSPNPTEETQYF. The CDR3 coding sequence is TGTGCCAGCAGCCCAAACCCCACGGAAGAGACCCAGTACTTC. V is TRBV9 and J is TRBJ2-5; unclear D gene. The germline V gene has CDR1 SGDLS and CDR2 YYNGEE. V shed 4 bases and J shed 3 bases, with 13 bases lying between them. This CDR3 comprises 14 residues.